This record covers a single TCR beta chain. Prior autoimmune disease or systemic immunosuppression barred patients. These data are taken from a study of OX40 agonist ivuxolimab in advanced cancers. The method was immunoSEQ multiplex PCR; TCRdb's version includes in-frame clones alone and lacks a portion of them. This table holds some 80,000 clones, around nine tenths found once. This CDR3 has 16 residues. Germline loops: CDR1 SGHNT, CDR2 YYREEE (reference sequence). V trimming: 4 bases; J trimming: 9 bases; junction bases outside the gene matches: 18. The clonotype comes from an adult with an advanced solid tumor such as melanoma, head and neck, liver or kidney cancer. Sequencing used CD4+ or CD8+ T cells sorted from blood, obtained in a trial of the OX40 agonist ivuxolimab. The chain is built from TRBV5-4 and TRBJ1-1; 7 bases fit TRBD1. CDR3 loop: CASSGGDRMRVGQAFF. CDR3 bases: TGTGCCAGCAGCGGGGGGGACAGAATGAGGGTCGGCCAAGCTTTCTTT.